This TCR beta chain was identified during a study of shared clonotypes between healthy human individuals. Germline CDR1 and CDR2: SNHLY and FYNNEI. This CDR3 has 13 residues. The germline V and J ends were trimmed by 2 bases and 3 bases, with 8 bases remaining between them. The naive CD8 subset, CD45RO-negative cells positively selected for CCR7, excluded terminally differentiated effector memory CD45RA+ cells. The assay was immunoSEQ multiplex PCR, and TCRdb's table has in-frame clones only and misses some. The sample carries roughly 570,000 clones, 98% recorded once. The TCR originated in a man aged 30 to 39 in good health. Sequencing used naive CD8+ T cells sorted from blood. V and J are TRBV2 and TRBJ2-7; D is undetermined. The CDR3 nucleotides read TGTGCCAGCAGTGAAATATACGTCTACGAGCAGTACTTC. This sequence encodes CASSEIYVYEQYF.